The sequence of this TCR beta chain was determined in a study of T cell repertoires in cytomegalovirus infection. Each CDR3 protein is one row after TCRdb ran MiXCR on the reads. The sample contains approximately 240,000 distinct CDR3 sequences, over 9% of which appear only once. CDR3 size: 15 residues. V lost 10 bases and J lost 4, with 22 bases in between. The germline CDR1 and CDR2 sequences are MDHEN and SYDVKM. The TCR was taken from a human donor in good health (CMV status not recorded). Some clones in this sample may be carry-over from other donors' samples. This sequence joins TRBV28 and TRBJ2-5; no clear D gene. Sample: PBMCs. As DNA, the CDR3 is TGTGCCATCAGAAAAGGCTCCTCTGGGGTAGAGACCCAGTACTTC. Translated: CAIRKGSSGVETQYF.